The rows below give T cell receptor beta chains drawn from one sample of a study of shared clonotypes between healthy human individuals. Produced via immunoSEQ multiplex PCR; TCRdb's table is partial and in-frame only. The sample consists of 2 million to 2.5 million clones, 80% to 95% of them appearing once. What was sequenced was naive CD4+ T cells from PBMCs. These receptors were collected from a man aged 18 to 30 in good health. Some clones in this sample may be carry-over from other donors' samples. The CDR3 runs from the conserved cysteine through the conserved F or W. A D gene is named only where the DNA matches it firmly. Some rows mark clone size as missing; the rest say once, few, many or name a class of expanded clone.

V	size	D	J	DNA	CDR3
TRBV28	.	.	TRBJ2-3	TGTGCCAGCCCTGCGAAGGAGTCCAGCACAGATACGCAGTATTTT	CASPAKESSTDTQYF
TRBV28	.	TRBD2	TRBJ2-3	TGTGCCAGCAGTATCCTAAGAGCTAGCGGGAGCACAGATACGCAGTATTTT	CASSILRASGSTDTQYF
TRBV5-1	.	.	TRBJ2-7	TGCGCCAGCAGCTTGGATAGGTCCGAGCAGTACTTC	CASSLDRSEQYF
TRBV9	.	.	TRBJ2-1	TGTGCCAGCAGCGTGATAGCGGTGGACGGTGAGCAGTTCTTC	CASSVIAVDGEQFF
TRBV5-4	.	TRBD2	TRBJ2-1	TGTGCCAGCAGCTCGATAATAGCGGGAGCATCCTACAATGAGCAGTTCTTC	CASSSIIAGASYNEQFF
TRBV5-1	few	.	TRBJ1-1	TGCGCCAGCAGAGGAGAGGGGACTGAAGCTTTCTTT	CASRGEGTEAFF
TRBV30	.	TRBD1	TRBJ2-7	TGTGCCTGGATTCTGCCGGGACAGGGCAACTCCTACGAGCAGTACTTC	CAWILPGQGNSYEQYF
TRBV6-5	.	.	TRBJ1-2	TGTGCCAGCAGTCCCCGGGCCCCGGAGGGATGGCTCTACACCTTC	CASSPRAPEGWLYTF
TRBV2	.	.	TRBJ2-1	TGTGCCAGCAGTGACACAGGGTCAAGTCGCAATGAGCAGTTCTTC	CASSDTGSSRNEQFF
TRBV5-5	.	.	TRBJ1-1	TGTGCCAGCAGCTTTTTGTCGGGAACTTACACTGAAGCTTTCTTT	CASSFLSGTYTEAFF
TRBV27	.	TRBD2	TRBJ2-1	TGTGCCAGCAGTACCCGGACTAGCGGGAGCTACAATGAGCAGTTCTTC	CASSTRTSGSYNEQFF
TRBV9	.	.	TRBJ2-3	TGTGCCAGCAGCTTAAGACAGGGACTCACAGATACGCAGTATTTT	CASSLRQGLTDTQYF
TRBV28	.	.	TRBJ2-5	TGTGCCAGCAGTTTATGGGCAGGGAAAGAGACCCAGTACTTC	CASSLWAGKETQYF
TRBV18	once	.	TRBJ2-7	TGTGCCAGCTCGCCACCGGGACACCCTCCCGAGCAGTACTTC	CASSPPGHPPEQYF
TRBV5-1	.	TRBD2	TRBJ2-5	TGCGCCAGCAGCCCTGCACTAGCGGGGGGCCCAGAGGCCCAGTACTTC	CASSPALAGGPEAQYF
TRBV11-3	.	.	TRBJ2-1	TGTGCCAGCAGCCGCGCAGGGGACCCCTACAATGAGCAGTTCTTC	CASSRAGDPYNEQFF
TRBV19	.	.	TRBJ1-1	TGTGCCACCCGGCAGGGTGGGACTGAAGCTTTCTTT	CATRQGGTEAFF
TRBV4-2	.	.	TRBJ2-7	TGTGCCAGCAGCCAAGGAGTTTCAGGAGAACACTCCTACGAGCAGTACTTC	CASSQGVSGEHSYEQYF
TRBV5-8	.	TRBD2	TRBJ2-7	TGTGCCAGCAGCGCCGCGGGAGTCTACGAGCAGTACTTC	CASSAAGVYEQYF
TRBV7-2	.	TRBD1	TRBJ2-7	TGTGCCAGCAGCTTACTGGGACAGTCCTACGAGCAGTACTTC	CASSLLGQSYEQYF
TRBV28	once	.	TRBJ1-1	TGTGCCAGCAGACGTCTCAGGGAAGGGGAAGCTTTCTTT	CASRRLREGEAFF
TRBV18	.	TRBD1	TRBJ1-5	TGTGCCAGCTCACCAGCGGGGCAGGGGGGCAATCAGCCCCAGCATTTT	CASSPAGQGGNQPQHF
TRBV28	.	TRBD2	TRBJ2-3	TGTGCCAGCAGTTTGGAGACTAGCTTGTCTTCGGGCGATACGCAGTATTTT	CASSLETSLSSGDTQYF
TRBV14	.	TRBD1	TRBJ2-5	TGTGCCAGCAGCCAATTCGGACAGGGGATTGGCCAGTACTTC	CASSQFGQGIGQYF
TRBV18	once	TRBD2	TRBJ2-7	TGTGCCAGCTCCCACTCCGCCGGGACTAGCGGAACCTACGAGCAGTACTTC	CASSHSAGTSGTYEQYF
TRBV6-5	.	.	TRBJ2-6	TGTGCCACCCAAGGGGACTCTGGGGCCAACGTCCTGACTTTC	CATQGDSGANVLTF
TRBV5-1	.	TRBD2	TRBJ2-5	TGCGCCAGCAGTTTACTAGCGGGGGGGAATCAAGAGACCCAGTACTTC	CASSLLAGGNQETQYF
TRBV5-1	.	.	TRBJ2-4	TGCGCCAGCAGCTTAGGGGTTCTAGGGATAAACATTCAGTACTTC	CASSLGVLGINIQYF
TRBV18	.	.	TRBJ1-2	TGTGCCAGCTCACCACGAGGCGACCCACCGGGGGATGGCTACACCTTC	CASSPRGDPPGDGYTF
TRBV29-1	.	TRBD1	TRBJ1-1	TGCAGCGTAATACAGGGGATTGGCGAACGGGGCGCTGAAGCTTTCTTT	CSVIQGIGERGAEAFF
TRBV10-3	.	.	TRBJ2-7	TGTGCCATCAGTGACCGGGCCTCCTACGAGCAGTACTTC	CAISDRASYEQYF
TRBV7-9	.	TRBD1	TRBJ1-3	TGTGCCATTTCACACGGGACAGCCAGTTCTGGAAACACCATATATTTT	CAISHGTASSGNTIYF
TRBV6-1	.	.	TRBJ1-4	TGTGCCAGCAGCGGCAGGGGCTACGAAAAACTGTTTTTT	CASSGRGYEKLFF
TRBV2	.	.	TRBJ1-1	TGTGCCAGCAGCGGTGGGGGCACTGAAGCTTTCTTT	CASSGGGTEAFF
TRBV6-6	.	.	TRBJ1-2	TGTGCCAGCAGTTTGAACCTACAGGGTCGGAGGTATGGCTACACCTTC	CASSLNLQGRRYGYTF
TRBV5-1	.	TRBD1	TRBJ2-3	TGCGCCAGCAGCTTGGACAGGGGCCCCCCAGATACGCAGTATTTT	CASSLDRGPPDTQYF
TRBV6-5	.	TRBD2	TRBJ2-1	TGTGCCAGCAGTTACGTCGCTCTAGCGGGATCCGGTGAGCAGTTCTTC	CASSYVALAGSGEQFF
TRBV29-1	.	.	TRBJ2-5	TGCAGCGGAGGCCCGCAAGAGACCCAGTACTTC	CSGGPQETQYF
TRBV18	.	TRBD2	TRBJ2-7	TGTGCCAGCTCGCCTAATATTGCACTAGCGGGGGGGTTCGAGCAGTACTTC	CASSPNIALAGGFEQYF
TRBV11-2	.	.	TRBJ2-1	TGTGCCAGCAGCTTACCAGCCAGGGGTGAGCAGTTCTTC	CASSLPARGEQFF
TRBV5-4	.	TRBD1	TRBJ1-1	TGTGCCAGCAGCTTGGCGACAGGGGTGGGAACTGAAGCTTTCTTT	CASSLATGVGTEAFF
TRBV9	.	.	TRBJ1-1	TGTGCCAGCAGCGTAGCCGGAAGAGACACTGAAGCTTTCTTT	CASSVAGRDTEAFF
TRBV2	.	TRBD1	TRBJ2-7	TGTGCCACCTCGGGACAGGATCACTACGAGCAGTACTTC	CATSGQDHYEQYF
TRBV7-9	once	.	TRBJ2-3	TGTGCCAGCAGCTTAGTCGCGGGGGCGGATACGCAGTATTTT	CASSLVAGADTQYF
TRBV18	.	TRBD1	TRBJ1-1	TGTGCCAGCTCACCAAATTCAGGGGGCGCGTTTGATCCTGAAGCTTTCTTT	CASSPNSGGAFDPEAFF
TRBV10-1	.	.	TRBJ2-3	TGCGCCAGCAGTGAGTCTGTAGCGGCATACACAGATACGCAGTATTTT	CASSESVAAYTDTQYF
TRBV27	.	TRBD1	TRBJ2-5	TGTGCCAGCAGTCCCGAACAGGGGGCGAGGGGGACCCAGTACTTC	CASSPEQGARGTQYF
TRBV7-9	.	TRBD2	TRBJ2-7	TGTGCCAGCAGCGAAGGGACTAGCGGGAGGAGCGAGCAGTACTTC	CASSEGTSGRSEQYF
TRBV28	.	.	TRBJ2-7	TGTGCCAGCCACCGAGGCCCCAGCTCCTACGAGCAGTACTTC	CASHRGPSSYEQYF
TRBV19	once	.	TRBJ1-1	TGTGCCAGTAGTATGCAAGGCTCCATGAACACTGAAGCTTTCTTT	CASSMQGSMNTEAFF